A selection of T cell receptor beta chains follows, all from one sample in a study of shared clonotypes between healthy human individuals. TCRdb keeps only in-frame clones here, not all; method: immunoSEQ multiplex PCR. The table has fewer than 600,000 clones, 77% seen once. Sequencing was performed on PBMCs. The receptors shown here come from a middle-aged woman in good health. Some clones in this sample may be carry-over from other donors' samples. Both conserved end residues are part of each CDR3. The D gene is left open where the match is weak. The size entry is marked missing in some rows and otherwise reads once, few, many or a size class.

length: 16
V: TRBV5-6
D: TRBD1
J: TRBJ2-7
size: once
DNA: TGTGCCAGCAGCTTGACCGGGACAGGGGGCATCGACGAGCAGTACTTC
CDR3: CASSLTGTGGIDEQYF

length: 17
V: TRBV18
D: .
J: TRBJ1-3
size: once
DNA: TGTGCCAGCTCACCAAACCCTGGAGGGACCCGAGGAAACACCATATATTTT
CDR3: CASSPNPGGTRGNTIYF

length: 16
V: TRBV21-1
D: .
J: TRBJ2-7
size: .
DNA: TGTGCCAGCAGCAAAGGCCAGGGAAGGGGTGGCTACGAGCAGTACTTC
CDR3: CASSKGQGRGGYEQYF

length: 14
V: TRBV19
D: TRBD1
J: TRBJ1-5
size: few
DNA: TGTGCCAGTAGTTGGACAGGGGTGGAGCAGCCCCAGCATTTT
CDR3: CASSWTGVEQPQHF

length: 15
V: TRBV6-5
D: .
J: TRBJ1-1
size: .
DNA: TGTGCCAGCGCCCAGGCAGGTGGGAAAAACACTGAAGCTTTCTTT
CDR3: CASAQAGGKNTEAFF

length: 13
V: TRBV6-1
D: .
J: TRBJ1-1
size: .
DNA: TGTGCCAGCACGGGGGGGCTGAGGACTGAAGCTTTCTTT
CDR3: CASTGGLRTEAFF

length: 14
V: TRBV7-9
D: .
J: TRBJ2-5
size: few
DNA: TGTGCCAGCAGGGCCAGGGCCTACTCAGAGACCCAGTACTTC
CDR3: CASRARAYSETQYF

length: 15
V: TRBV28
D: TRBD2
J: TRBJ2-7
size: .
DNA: TGTGCCAGCAGCACCCGGACTAGCGGGAGCGACGAGCAGTACTTC
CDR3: CASSTRTSGSDEQYF

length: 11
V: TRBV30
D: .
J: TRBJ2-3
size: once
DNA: TGTGCCTGGAGTCAACCAGATACGCAGTATTTT
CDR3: CAWSQPDTQYF

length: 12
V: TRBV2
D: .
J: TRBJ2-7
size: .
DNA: TGTGCCAGCAGTGAAAACTTAAACGAGCAGTACTTC
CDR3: CASSENLNEQYF

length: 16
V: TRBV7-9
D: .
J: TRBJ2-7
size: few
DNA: TGTGCCAGCAGCCCCCTCGGGGGAGGGGGCTCCTACGAGCAGTACTTC
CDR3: CASSPLGGGGSYEQYF

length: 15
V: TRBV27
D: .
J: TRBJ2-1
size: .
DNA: TGTGCCAGCAGGGCGGTCCGCTACTTGGGGAATGAGCAGTTCTTC
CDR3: CASRAVRYLGNEQFF

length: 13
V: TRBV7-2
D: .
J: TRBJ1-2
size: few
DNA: TGTGCCAGCAGTCACAGGGTTAACTATGGCTACACCTTC
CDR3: CASSHRVNYGYTF

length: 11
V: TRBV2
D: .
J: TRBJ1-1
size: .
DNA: TGTGCCAGCAGAGAGACACTAGAAGCTTTCTTT
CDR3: CASRETLEAFF

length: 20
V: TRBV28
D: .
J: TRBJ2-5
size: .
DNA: TGTGCCAGCAGTTTATATACTGGGGCAGGAAAGTCTTATAACCAAGAGACCCAGTACTTC
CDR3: CASSLYTGAGKSYNQETQYF

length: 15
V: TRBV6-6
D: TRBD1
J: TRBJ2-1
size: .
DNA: TGTGCCAGCAGTGACGGGACAGGGGAATACAATGAGCAGTTCTTC
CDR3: CASSDGTGEYNEQFF

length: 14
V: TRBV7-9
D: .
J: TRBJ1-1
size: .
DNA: TGTGCCAGTCTACTTACGGCAGGAGTTACTGAAGCTTTCTTT
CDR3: CASLLTAGVTEAFF

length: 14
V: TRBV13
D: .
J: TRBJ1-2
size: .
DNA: TGTGCCAGCAGCTTAGGCCGGGGGGCGCAGGGCTACACCTTC
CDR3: CASSLGRGAQGYTF

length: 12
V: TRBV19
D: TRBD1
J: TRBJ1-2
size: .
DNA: TGTGCCAGTAGTGAACAGGGGACATCTTCCACCTTC
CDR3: CASSEQGTSSTF

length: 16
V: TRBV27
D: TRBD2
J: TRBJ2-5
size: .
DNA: TGTGCCAGCAGCACTCGACTAGCGGGAGGACAAGAGACCCAGTACTTC
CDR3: CASSTRLAGGQETQYF

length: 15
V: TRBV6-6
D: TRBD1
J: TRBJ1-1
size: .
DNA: TGTGCCAGCAGTCCATCCGGGACAGGGACCTCTGAAGCTTTCTTT
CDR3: CASSPSGTGTSEAFF

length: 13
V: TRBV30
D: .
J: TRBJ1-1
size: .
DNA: TGTGCCTGGAGGGAGGACACCCCCCGTGAAGCTTTCTTT
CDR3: CAWREDTPREAFF

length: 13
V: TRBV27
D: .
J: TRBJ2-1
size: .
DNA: TGTGCCAGCAGTTTAGTCCTAGCGCGGGAGCAGTTCTTC
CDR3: CASSLVLAREQFF

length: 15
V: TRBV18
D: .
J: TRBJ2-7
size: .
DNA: TGTGCCAGCTCACCACGGGAACAGCTCCGTTACGAGCAGTACTTC
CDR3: CASSPREQLRYEQYF

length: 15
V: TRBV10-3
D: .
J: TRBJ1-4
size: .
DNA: TGTGCCATCAGTGAGTCGGGGGCCCTGGGTGGAAAACTGTTTTTT
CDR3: CAISESGALGGKLFF

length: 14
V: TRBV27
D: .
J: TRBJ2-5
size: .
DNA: TGTGCCAGCAGTGCGACTCTCAGGGTGGGGACCCAGTACTTC
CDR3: CASSATLRVGTQYF

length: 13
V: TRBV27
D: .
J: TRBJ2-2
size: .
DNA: TGTGCCAGCAGTTTAGGGTTTCCCGGGGAGCTGTTTTTT
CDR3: CASSLGFPGELFF

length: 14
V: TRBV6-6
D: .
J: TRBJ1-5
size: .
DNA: TGTGCCAGCAGGGGCGCGGGGGCCACTCAGCCCCAGCATTTT
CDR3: CASRGAGATQPQHF

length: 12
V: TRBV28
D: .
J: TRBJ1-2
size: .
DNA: TGTGCCCTCCAAGACCAGTACTATGGCTACACCTTC
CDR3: CALQDQYYGYTF

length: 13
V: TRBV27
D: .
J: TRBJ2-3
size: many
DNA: TGTGCCAGCAGACGTACTAGCACAGATACGCAGTATTTT
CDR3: CASRRTSTDTQYF

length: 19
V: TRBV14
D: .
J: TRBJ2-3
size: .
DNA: TGTGCCAGCAGCCCTGGACTCCAAAACCGCTTAATTAGCACAGATACGCAGTATTTT
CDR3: CASSPGLQNRLISTDTQYF

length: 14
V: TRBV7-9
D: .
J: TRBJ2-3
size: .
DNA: TGTGCCAGCAGCTTATCAACTAGCACAGATACGCAGTATTTT
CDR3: CASSLSTSTDTQYF

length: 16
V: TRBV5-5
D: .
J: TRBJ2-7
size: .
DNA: TGTGCCAGCACCAGGTGGGACGGCTTACGGACCTATGAGCAGTACTTC
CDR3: CASTRWDGLRTYEQYF

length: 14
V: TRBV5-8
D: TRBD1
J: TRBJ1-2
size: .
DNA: TGTGCCAGCAGCCGGGACAGGGCGGGCTATGGCTACACCTTC
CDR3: CASSRDRAGYGYTF

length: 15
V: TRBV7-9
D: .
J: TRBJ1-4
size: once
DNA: TGTGCCAGCAGCTTAGGGCGGGCCGAGAATGAAAAACTGTTTTTT
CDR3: CASSLGRAENEKLFF

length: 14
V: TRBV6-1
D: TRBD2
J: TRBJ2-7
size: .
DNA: TGTGCCAGCAGTGTGGCGGGAGGCAGCTACGAGCAGTACTTC
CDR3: CASSVAGGSYEQYF

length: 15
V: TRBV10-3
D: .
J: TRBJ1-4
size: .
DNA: TGTGCCATCAGTGAGTCGAGAGGGGTTAATGAAAAACTGTTTTTT
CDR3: CAISESRGVNEKLFF

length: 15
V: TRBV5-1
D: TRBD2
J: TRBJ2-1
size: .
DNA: TGCGCCAGCAGCCGGGAGCGGGATCCCTACAATGAGCAGTTCTTC
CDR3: CASSRERDPYNEQFF

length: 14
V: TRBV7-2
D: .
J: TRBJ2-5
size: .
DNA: TGTGCCAGCAGCTTAGCGGGAGAGGCAGAGACCCAGTACTTC
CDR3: CASSLAGEAETQYF

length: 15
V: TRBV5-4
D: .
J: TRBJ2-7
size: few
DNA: TGTGCCAGCAGCCCAAGACCCGAGCGAGCCTACGAGCAGTACTTC
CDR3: CASSPRPERAYEQYF

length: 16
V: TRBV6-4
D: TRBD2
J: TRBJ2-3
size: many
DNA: TGTGCCAGCAGTGACTCGCCTAGCGGGGTCACAGATACGCAGTATTTT
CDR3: CASSDSPSGVTDTQYF